This T cell receptor beta chain was sequenced in a study of blood T cell repertoires in COVID-19. After removal of 6 bases from V and 0 bases from J, the junction contained 4 bases not matched to a gene. CDR3 length equals 15 residues. Germline CDR1 and CDR2: SGHNT and YENEEA. While infection was still active, Seattle patients were enrolled and then followed longitudinally. The method was immunoSEQ multiplex PCR; TCRdb's version includes in-frame clones alone and lacks a portion of them. Found here are roughly 160,000 clones, around 90% of them singletons; the top ten hold approximately 0.6%. The genes are TRBV11-3 and TRBJ2-2; the match to TRBD2 covers 7 bases. The receptor's source is a man in his sixties with COVID-19, enrolled during active disease. The sequencing sample was made of peripheral blood. CDR3 nucleotide sequence: TGTGCCAGCAGTCCGACTAGCTCGAACACCGGGGAGCTGTTTTTT. The encoded protein is CASSPTSSNTGELFF.